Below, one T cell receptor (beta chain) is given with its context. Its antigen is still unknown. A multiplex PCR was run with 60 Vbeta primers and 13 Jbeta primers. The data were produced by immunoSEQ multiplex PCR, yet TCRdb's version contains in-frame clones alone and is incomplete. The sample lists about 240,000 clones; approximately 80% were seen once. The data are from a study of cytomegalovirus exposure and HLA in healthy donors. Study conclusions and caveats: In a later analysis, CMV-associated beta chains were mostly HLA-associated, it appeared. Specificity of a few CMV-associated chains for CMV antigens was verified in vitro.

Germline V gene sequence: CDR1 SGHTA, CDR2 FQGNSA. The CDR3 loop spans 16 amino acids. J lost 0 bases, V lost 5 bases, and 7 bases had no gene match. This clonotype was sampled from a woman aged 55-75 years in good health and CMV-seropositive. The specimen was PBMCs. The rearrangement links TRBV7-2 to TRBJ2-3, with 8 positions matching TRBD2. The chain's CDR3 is CASSHSSGLSTDTQYF. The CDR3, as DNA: TGTGCCAGCAGCCACTCTAGCGGGCTTAGCACAGATACGCAGTATTTT.